Listed below are T cell receptor beta chains from one sample, sequenced in a study of blood T cell repertoires in COVID-19. Assay used: immunoSEQ multiplex PCR; TCRdb lists only in-frame clones, some missing. The sample contains 300,000 to 350,000 clones, over 75% of which appear only once. Sequenced: peripheral blood. These receptors all come from a woman aged 25 to 45 with COVID-19, enrolled during active disease. CDR3s include the opening cysteine and the closing phenylalanine or tryptophan.

v_call	j_call	cdr3_aa
TRBV19	TRBJ1-5	CASSLRPYSNQPQHF
TRBV20-1	TRBJ2-7	CSAEEEQYF
TRBV28	TRBJ2-5	CASSRAPGTSGYETQYF
TRBV20-1	TRBJ1-5	CSASEEVHNQPQHF
TRBV28	TRBJ2-7	CASSPDSYEQYF
TRBV27	TRBJ1-1	CASSKGRENTEAFF
TRBV6-2/TRBV6-3	TRBJ1-2	CASSFGSYGYTF
TRBV6-5	TRBJ2-1	CASRRTSGTYNEQFF
TRBV29-1	TRBJ2-7	CSVEDRAYEQYF
TRBV20-1	TRBJ2-7	CSARLDYEQYF
TRBV21-1	TRBJ2-2	CARERIDTGELFF
TRBV11-2	TRBJ1-2	CASSSTHNYGYTF
TRBV10-3	TRBJ2-7	CAISDQRVGYEQYF
TRBV27	TRBJ2-2	CASSLMTGWNTGELFF
TRBV10-3	TRBJ1-6	CAISEAGGSPLHF
TRBV19	TRBJ1-2	CAGRDRSYGYTF
TRBV3-1/TRBV3-2	TRBJ1-2	CASSKRGTGGGYGYTF
TRBV2	TRBJ2-3	CASNRDRTQYF
TRBV6-2/TRBV6-3	TRBJ2-1	CASSYGLRESFF
TRBV12-3/TRBV12-4	TRBJ2-7	CASSRGGFGEQYF
TRBV10-3	TRBJ2-7	CAIGRDRSSYEQYF
TRBV4-2	TRBJ2-7	CASSQDGTSGSYEQYF
TRBV28	TRBJ2-7	CASSPGGSGLYEQYF
TRBV30	TRBJ2-5	CAWSAGTRGQETQYF
TRBV15	TRBJ2-7	CATSMDSYEQYF
TRBV6-8	TRBJ2-7	CASSYWAGGGYEQYF
TRBV9	TRBJ1-1	CASSLEGVNTEAFF
TRBV10-1	TRBJ2-2	CASSGVAGNTGELFF
TRBV7-2	TRBJ1-3	CASSSTGFGNTIYF
TRBV19	TRBJ1-1	CASSLTRNTEAFF
TRBV5-6	TRBJ1-2	CASSLAGGSYGYTF
TRBV3-1/TRBV3-2	TRBJ1-2	CASSQDRGITDGYTF
TRBV11-2	TRBJ2-5	CASSLVQGQETQYF
TRBV6-5	TRBJ2-7	CASSYAAGGEQYF
TRBV6-1	TRBJ2-7	CASSEMAEREQYF
TRBV19	TRBJ1-5	CASSIVFSRQGNQPQHF
TRBV5-1	TRBJ1-1	CARSRQGGSTEAFF
TRBV28	TRBJ2-1	CASSFGWRVNEQFF
TRBV30	TRBJ2-7	CAWSPLPGTGEQYF
TRBV5-4	TRBJ1-3	CASSLEQGFGNTIYF
TRBV18	TRBJ2-7	CASSPLEQYF
TRBV29-1	TRBJ2-7	CSVAPRHDEQYF
TRBV6-5	TRBJ2-2	CASRPPRQNTGELFF
TRBV11-2	TRBJ2-7	CASSLTPGGRASGEQYF
TRBV18	TRBJ2-7	CASSPSGTHEQYF
TRBV28	TRBJ1-5	CASSSQGAYNQPQHF
TRBV30	TRBJ2-1	CAGGLAGVINEQFF
TRBV2	TRBJ2-1	CASREWRDNEQFF
TRBV3-1/TRBV3-2	TRBJ1-2	CASSPEGLQGHTF
TRBV5-1	TRBJ2-6	CASSFVSGAALSGANVLTF